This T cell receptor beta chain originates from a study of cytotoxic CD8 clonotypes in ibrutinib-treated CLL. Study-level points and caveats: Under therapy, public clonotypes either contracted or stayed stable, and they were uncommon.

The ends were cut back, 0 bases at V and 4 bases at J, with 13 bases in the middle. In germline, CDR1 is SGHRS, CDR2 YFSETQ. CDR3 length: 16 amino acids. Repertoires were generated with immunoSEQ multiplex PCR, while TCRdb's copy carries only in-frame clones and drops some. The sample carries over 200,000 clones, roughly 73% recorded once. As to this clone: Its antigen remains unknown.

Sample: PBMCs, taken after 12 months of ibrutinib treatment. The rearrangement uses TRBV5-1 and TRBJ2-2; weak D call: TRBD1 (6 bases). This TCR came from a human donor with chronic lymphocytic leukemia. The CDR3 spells CASSLVWGRATGELFF. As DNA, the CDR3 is TGCGCCAGCAGCTTGGTATGGGGGCGGGCCACCGGGGAGCTGTTTTTT.